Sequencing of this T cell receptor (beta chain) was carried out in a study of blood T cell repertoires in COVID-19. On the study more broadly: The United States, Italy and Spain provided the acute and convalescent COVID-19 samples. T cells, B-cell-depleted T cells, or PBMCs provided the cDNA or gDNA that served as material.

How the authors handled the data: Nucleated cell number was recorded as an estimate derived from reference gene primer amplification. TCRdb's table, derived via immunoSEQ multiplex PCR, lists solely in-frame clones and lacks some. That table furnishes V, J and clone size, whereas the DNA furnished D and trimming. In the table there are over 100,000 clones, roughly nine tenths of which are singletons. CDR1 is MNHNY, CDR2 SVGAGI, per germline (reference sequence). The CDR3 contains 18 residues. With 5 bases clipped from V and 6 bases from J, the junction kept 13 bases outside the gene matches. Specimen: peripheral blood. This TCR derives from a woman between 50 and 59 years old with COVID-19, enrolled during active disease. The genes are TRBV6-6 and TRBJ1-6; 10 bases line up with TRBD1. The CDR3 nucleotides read TGTGCCAGCAGTCTCTTTACAGGGCGGGACAGGGGTAATTCACCCCTCCACTTT. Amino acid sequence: CASSLFTGRDRGNSPLHF.